Sequencing of this T cell receptor beta chain was carried out in a study of T cells in Graves' hyperthyroidism and ophthalmopathy. Study-wide context: Initial diagnosis, before any treatment, was when peripheral blood was collected.

It was RNA transcripts that yielded the amplified TCR beta CDR3 regions. The TCR CDR3 was amplified in a first-round RT-PCR using the HTBI primer set. TCRdb redid the calling of the multiplex PCR reads with MiXCR, one entry per CDR3 protein. The sample yields some 580,000 distinct CDR3 sequences, around 16% seen once. This clonotype has ten or more counts. The CDR3 covers 13 residues. Trimming stripped 9 bases from V and 2 bases from J, with 14 bases between. Germline lookup yields CDR1 SNHLY and CDR2 FYNNEI. Sequences were obtained from blood. This receptor was obtained from a woman between 40 and 50 years old with Graves' ophthalmopathy. The rearrangement joins TRBV2 to TRBJ2-7, with a possible D match to TRBD2 (6 bases). CDR3: CASHRDFTYEQYF. DNA for the CDR3: TGTGCCAGTCATAGGGACTTCACCTACGAGCAGTACTTC.